The 4 T cell receptor beta chains below all came from one sample that was sequenced in a study of blood T cell repertoires in COVID-19. Only in-frame clones appear in the TCRdb table, and some are missing; sequencing was by immunoSEQ multiplex PCR. The sample shows some 150,000 clones, 77% of them seen only once. Sequenced: peripheral blood. Receptor source: a woman aged 45-65 years with active or convalescent COVID-19.

CDR3 in amino acids: CSVRNGGTEAFF. Here the CDR3 DNA reads TGCAGCGTTCGCAACGGGGGTACTGAAGCTTTCTTT. This chain connects TRBV29-1 to TRBJ1-1, with TRBD1 as a possible D gene (5 bases). V was trimmed by 5 bases and J by 5 bases, leaving 12 bases between them. Germline loops: CDR1 SQVTM, CDR2 ANQGSEA. This CDR3 is 12 amino acids long.

The chain combines TRBV5-1 with TRBJ2-1, with D unresolved. This CDR3 is 11 amino acids long. Germline lookup yields CDR1 SGHRS and CDR2 YFSETQ. Deletions cut 6 bases from V and 4 bases from J, with 5 bases between. CDR3 DNA sequence: TGCGCCAGCAAAGAGTACAATGAGCAGTTCTTC. It specifies CASKEYNEQFF.

The chain employs TRBV7-2 and TRBJ2-3; D gene uncertain. Per the germline V gene, CDR1 is SGHTA and CDR2 is FQGNSA. V was clipped by 3 bases and J by 5 bases, with 3 bases between them. This CDR3 comprises 11 residues. The CDR3 DNA reads TGTGCCAGCAGCTTCATAGATACGCAGTATTTT. It encodes CASSFIDTQYF.

This clone has just a few counts. This rearrangement joins TRBV4-1 to TRBJ2-3; TRBD2 agrees at 8 bases. J gave up 3 bases and V 8 bases, and 10 bases lay outside the gene matches. Germline loops: CDR1 MGHRA, CDR2 YSYEKL. The CDR3 runs 15 residues. The CDR3, as DNA: TGCGCCAGCTCCGGGGGGGGGTTCGAGACAGATACGCAGTATTTT. Its translation is CASSGGGFETDTQYF.